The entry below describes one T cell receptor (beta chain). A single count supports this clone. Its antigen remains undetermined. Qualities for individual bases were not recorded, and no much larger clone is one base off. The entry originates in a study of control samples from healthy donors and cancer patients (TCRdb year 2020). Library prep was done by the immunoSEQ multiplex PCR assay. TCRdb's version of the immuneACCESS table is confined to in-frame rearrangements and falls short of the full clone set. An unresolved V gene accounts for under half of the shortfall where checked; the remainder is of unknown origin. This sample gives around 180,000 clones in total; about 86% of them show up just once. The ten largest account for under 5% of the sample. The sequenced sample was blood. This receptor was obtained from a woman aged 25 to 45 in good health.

The CDR3 region has the sequence CASSPALGLPEAFF. The sequenced DNA is TGTGCCAGCAGCCCCGCTTTAGGGCTGCCTGAAGCTTTCTTT. This chain is built from TRBV5-5 and TRBJ1-1, with the identity of the D gene unclear. CDR1 and CDR2, per the germline V gene (reference sequence), are SGHKS and YYEKEE. Spanning cysteine to phenylalanine, the CDR3 consists of 14 amino acids. Only the CDR3 DNA stays, 42 bases, in frame from base 1. V was cut back by 4 bases and J by 6 bases, leaving a gap of 16 bases between them.